This TCR beta chain was recorded in a study of blood T cell repertoires in COVID-19. The wider study: Nucleic acid was either cDNA or gDNA, and it came from T cells, B-cell-depleted T cells, or PBMCs.

How the authors handled the data: Amplification from reference gene primers served as the basis for estimated nucleated cell counts. The table came from immunoSEQ multiplex PCR; TCRdb's copy has only in-frame clones and leaves some out. D and trimming were read from the DNA, whereas the V and J calls and clone size are those reported in that table. The data show some 80,000 clones, about four fifths seen once. Losses at the gene ends were 6 bases for V and 2 bases for J; bases not matched to a gene: 5. The CDR3 is made up of 15 amino acids. Per the germline V gene, CDR1 is LGHNT and CDR2 is FRNRAP. The V and J genes are TRBV12-5 and TRBJ2-5, with 11 bases fitting TRBD2. The TCR was taken from a human donor in a cohort sampled during active COVID-19. Sequences were obtained from peripheral blood. The CDR3 loop is CASGETSGAQETQYF. CDR3 nucleotide sequence: TGTGCTAGTGGCGAGACTAGCGGGGCACAAGAGACCCAGTACTTC.